These 27 T cell receptor beta chains originate from one sample sequenced in a study of T cells and Merkel cell carcinoma outcomes. Using immunoSEQ multiplex PCR, the repertoire was profiled, and TCRdb retains in-frame clones only, with some absent. This table has some 21,000 clones, over 75% appearing once. Material: tumor tissue from Merkel cell carcinoma. The receptors come from a human donor with Merkel cell carcinoma.

The chain has TRBV7-9 and TRBJ2-7, with D possibly matching TRBD2 (5 bases). Trimming took 6 bases from V and 1 from J, leaving 10 bases between them. From germline, CDR1 is SEHNR and CDR2 FQNEAQ (reference sequence). There are 13 residues in the CDR3. CDR3 nucleotides: TGTGCCAGCAGAGCGGTCAGATCCTACGAGCAGTACTTC. Translation gives CASRAVRSYEQYF. Variable domain in full (rest from reference TRBV7-9 and TRBJ2-7): DTGVSQNPRHKITKRGQNVTFRCDPISEHNRLYWYRQTLGQGPEFLTYFQNEAQLEKSRLLSDRFSAERPKGSFSTLEIQRTEQGDSAMYLCASRAVRSYEQYFGPGTRLTVT.

The chain joins TRBV5-1 to TRBJ2-5, with 14 bases fitting TRBD2. The V segment lost 4 bases and the J segment 5 bases; nucleotides outside the gene matches: 13. Germline V CDR1 and CDR2: SGHRS, YFSETQ. CDR3 length: 18 residues. CDR3 sequence: CASSPGTSGRLSSETQYF. The CDR3 nucleotides read TGCGCCAGCAGCCCAGGGACTAGCGGGAGACTTAGTTCGGAGACCCAGTACTTC.

This rearrangement joins TRBV6-5 to TRBJ2-3, with no clear D. Trimming removed 4 bases at V and 5 bases at J, with 4 bases between. This CDR3 is 11 amino acids long. The germline V gene encodes CDR1 MNHEY and CDR2 SVGAGI. The CDR3 DNA reads TGTGCCAGCAGTTCCCAAGATACGCAGTATTTT. Amino acid sequence: CASSSQDTQYF.

The chain has TRBV7-9 and TRBJ2-7; TRBD2 aligns across 7 bases. CDR1 SEHNR and CDR2 FQNEAQ come from the germline V gene (reference sequence). Unmatched junction bases numbered 11, after V lost 0 bases and J lost 3 bases. The CDR3 contains 17 residues. The CDR3 nucleotides are TGTGCCAGCAGCTTAGCCTCGGAGCGGGAAGGGTTCTACGAGCAGTACTTC. Its protein is CASSLASEREGFYEQYF.

The chain recombines TRBV29-1 with TRBJ2-7, with D possibly being TRBD2 (6 bases). V shed 5 bases and J shed 2 bases, with 13 bases lying between them. Germline V lookup: CDR1 SQVTM, CDR2 ANQGSEA. The CDR3 spans 13 residues. Written as DNA, the CDR3 is TGCAGCGTTCTAGGAGGGAGGACCTACGAGCAGTACTTC. It translates to CSVLGGRTYEQYF.

The chain is built from TRBV28 and TRBJ1-1, with D possibly being TRBD1 (6 bases). This CDR3 comprises 14 residues. V was cut by 1 base and J by 4 bases, with 10 bases left in between. Germline V CDR1 and CDR2: MDHEN, SYDVKM. The CDR3 is CASSLSGDGTEAFF. CDR3 nucleotides: TGTGCCAGCAGTTTATCAGGGGATGGCACTGAAGCTTTCTTT.

This chain uses TRBV5-5 with TRBJ2-5, with 8 bases fitting TRBD2. Trimming took 4 bases from V and 3 from J; bases not matched to a gene: 2. Looked up from germline, CDR1 is SGHKS and CDR2 is YYEKEE (reference sequence). The CDR3 covers 13 residues. CDR3 coding DNA: TGTGCCAGCAGCCCGCGGGGGGAAGAGACCCAGTACTTC. Its protein product is CASSPRGEETQYF.

The chain joins TRBV30 to TRBJ1-3; a weak D match, TRBD1 (6 bases). CDR3 size: 13 residues. Deletions cut 2 bases from V and 4 bases from J, with 9 bases between. Germline loops: CDR1 GTSNPN, CDR2 SVGIG (reference sequence). The CDR3 DNA sequence: TGTGCCTGGAGTCAGGGGAACGGAAACACCATATATTTT. It specifies CAWSQGNGNTIYF.

This chain connects TRBV18 to TRBJ2-3; the D is unclear. Trimming shortened V by 8 bases and J by 6 bases, and 12 bases separated the two germline ends. Germline V lookup: CDR1 KGHSH, CDR2 LQKENI. The CDR3 totals 12 residues. The CDR3 DNA reads as TGTGCCAGCCGATTTGAAGCCGATACGCAGTATTTT. This gives the protein CASRFEADTQYF.

The rearrangement links TRBV5-1 to TRBJ2-5; D is uncertain. This CDR3 is built from 14 residues. Germline V gene lookup returns CDR1 SGHRS and CDR2 YFSETQ. The V end was cut by 2 bases, the J end by 5 bases, with 13 bases between. CDR3 sequence: CASSLTQEGETQYF. DNA for the CDR3: TGCGCCAGCAGCTTAACGCAGGAAGGGGAGACCCAGTACTTC.

The gene calls are TRBV6-6 and TRBJ1-1; D is unresolved. This CDR3 region has 15 residues. CDR1 and CDR2 from the germline V gene are MNHNY and SVGAGI (reference sequence). V dropped 4 bases and J dropped 1 base, with 13 bases sitting between them. The CDR3 reads CASSSDTLTNTEAFF. Here the CDR3 DNA reads TGTGCCAGCAGTTCCGATACCCTCACGAACACTGAAGCTTTCTTT.

There are a few counts of this clone. The rearrangement links TRBV7-8 to TRBJ1-2; 7 bases match TRBD1. CDR3 length: 15 amino acids. Germline V CDR1 and CDR2: SGHVS, FQNEAQ. The J segment lost 4 bases and the V segment lost 3 bases, leaving 8 bases of the junction unmatched. The CDR3 DNA sequence: TGTGCCAGCAGCTTTCGATCCACAGGGGTCTATGGCTACACCTTC. Its translation is CASSFRSTGVYGYTF.

The J gene is TRBJ2-5, the V gene TRBV6-5; D might be TRBD2 (6 bases). Trimming shortened V by 1 base and J by 5 bases, and 11 bases separated the two germline ends. Germline CDR1 is MNHEY and CDR2 is SVGAGI. The CDR3 has 14 amino acids. This CDR3 is CASSYYGLLETQYF. The CDR3 region has the DNA TGTGCCAGCAGTTACTACGGACTACTTGAGACCCAGTACTTC.

This rearrangement joins TRBV4-1 to TRBJ1-1, with D unresolved. V lost 4 bases, J lost 1 base, and 10 bases lay in between. Germline CDR1 reads MGHRA; CDR2 reads YSYEKL. CDR3 length equals 14 residues. CDR3 amino acids: CASSRRIRNTEAFF. The CDR3 DNA reads TGCGCCAGCAGCCGTCGGATCCGGAACACTGAAGCTTTCTTT.

The chain has TRBV9 and TRBJ2-1; no definite D call. V was cut by 0 bases and J by 8 bases, with 9 bases left in between. This CDR3 is 13 amino acids long. Germline V CDR1 and CDR2: SGDLS, YYNGEE. The chain's CDR3 is CASSVGVRDEQFF. The DNA of the CDR3 is TGTGCCAGCAGCGTAGGAGTGAGAGATGAGCAGTTCTTC. The full variable domain, with the rest looked up from reference TRBV9 and TRBJ2-1, is DSGVTQTPKHLITATGQRVTLRCSPRSGDLSVYWYQQSLDQGLQFLIQYYNGEERAKGNILERFSAQQFPDLHSELNLSSLELGDSALYFCASSVGVRDEQFFGPGTRLTVL.

The chain carries TRBV2 and TRBJ2-1; D possibly corresponds to TRBD2 (5 bases). The CDR3 extends over 14 amino acids. V lost 3 bases and J 4 bases, leaving 10 bases between the germline ends. Germline V gene lookup returns CDR1 SNHLY and CDR2 FYNNEI. CDR3 in amino acids: CASSDRGPYNEQFF. The CDR3 DNA reads as TGTGCCAGCAGTGACAGAGGGCCTTACAATGAGCAGTTCTTC.

CDR3 sequence: CSVQTGGTEAFF. CDR3 DNA: TGCAGCGTCCAGACAGGGGGCACTGAAGCTTTCTTT. This chain links TRBV29-1 with TRBJ1-1, with 9 bases matching TRBD1. With 6 bases clipped from V and 4 bases from J, the junction kept 3 bases outside the gene matches. Germline assignment: CDR1 SQVTM and CDR2 ANQGSEA. This CDR3 is built from 12 residues.

The chain couples TRBV7-9 to TRBJ1-3, with D perhaps TRBD1 (6 bases). The germline V gene encodes CDR1 SEHNR and CDR2 FQNEAQ (reference sequence). The ends were cut back, 4 bases at V and 8 bases at J, with 12 bases in the middle. This CDR3 spans 13 amino acids. Written as DNA, the CDR3 is TGTGCCAGCAGCTATTTCAGGGGAGACACCATATATTTT. This codes for CASSYFRGDTIYF.

V gene TRBV5-8 combines with J gene TRBJ2-2; a weak D match, TRBD2 (8 bases). The CDR3 is 17 amino acids. V lost 4 bases to trimming and J lost 4 bases, with 20 bases between them. Per germline, CDR1 SGHTS and CDR2 YDEGEE. The CDR3: CASSPTGPRGGTGELFF. The CDR3 DNA is TGTGCCAGCAGCCCGACAGGGCCCCGGGGGGGCACCGGGGAGCTGTTTTTT.

J is TRBJ2-1 and V is TRBV10-3, with 9 positions matching TRBD2. The CDR3 spans 13 residues. Per germline, CDR1 ENHRY and CDR2 SYGVKD. With 10 bases clipped from V and 5 bases from J, the junction kept 6 bases outside the gene matches. The CDR3 loop reads CASRGLAHNEQFF. The CDR3 DNA sequence: TGTGCCAGCCGGGGACTAGCCCACAATGAGCAGTTCTTC.

The rearrangement joins TRBV30 to TRBJ1-1; D ambiguous. The germline V gene encodes CDR1 GTSNPN and CDR2 SVGIG (reference sequence). V lost 1 base and J 6 bases, leaving 15 bases between the germline ends. This CDR3 comprises 14 residues. In DNA form, the CDR3 reads TGTGCCTGGAGTGCGGGTCACATTAGGCCTGAAGCTTTCTTT. It encodes CAWSAGHIRPEAFF. Using reference TRBV30 and TRBJ1-1 for the parts outside the CDR3, the full variable domain is SQTIHQWPATLVQPVGSPLSLECTVEGTSNPNLYWYRQAAGRGLQLLFYSVGIGQISSEVPQNLSASRPQDRQFILSSKKLLLSDSGFYLCAWSAGHIRPEAFFGQGTRLTVV.

The chain has TRBV5-6 and TRBJ1-1; TRBD1 is a possible D gene (5 bases). Trimming left V 4 bases short and J 6 bases short, with 19 bases between. CDR1 SGHDT and CDR2 YYEEEE come from the germline V gene. The CDR3 has 15 amino acids. This CDR3 is CASSLPGSAHPEAFF. As DNA, the CDR3 is TGTGCCAGCAGCCTACCAGGGAGCGCGCACCCTGAAGCTTTCTTT.

The chain recombines TRBV10-2 with TRBJ2-3; the D is unclear. CDR3 length equals 15 residues. Germline V lookup: CDR1 WSHSY, CDR2 SAAADI. V shed 7 bases and J shed 0 bases, with 14 bases lying between them. The CDR3 sequence is CASTGSLTSTDTQYF. In DNA form, the CDR3 reads TGCGCCAGCACTGGGTCGCTGACTAGCACAGATACGCAGTATTTT.

A note on this clone: The junction and the germline gene differ at one end; a read error may be behind it. V usage is TRBV4-1 and J usage is TRBJ1-2; 8 bases align to TRBD1. CDR3 length: 15 residues. CDR1 is MGHRA, CDR2 YSYEKL, per germline. CDR3 residues: CASSQAAQGVYDYTF. The CDR3, as DNA: TGCGCCAGCAGCCAGGCAGCACAGGGGGTATATGACTACACCTTC.

This clone turned up a few times. The chain uses TRBV6-4 and TRBJ2-3; 7 bases map to TRBD1. V trimming: 6 bases; J trimming: 6 bases; junction bases outside the gene matches: 9. Germline CDR1 and CDR2: MRHNA and SNTAGT. The CDR3 covers 14 residues. The CDR3 DNA is TGTGCCAGCAGGGGACAGCCGGGGTCGGATACGCAGTATTTT. This translates into CASRGQPGSDTQYF.

In this sample, this clone turned up a few times. This chain connects TRBV28 to TRBJ1-2; 11 nucleotides align to TRBD1. Germline-derived CDR1 and CDR2 are MDHEN and SYDVKM. The CDR3 is 15 amino acids. The ends lost 1 base at V and 10 bases at J; junction bases unmatched: 8. The CDR3 coding sequence is TGTGCCAGCAGTTTATCTCCCCGGACAGGGGGCTTCTACACCTTC. Residues: CASSLSPRTGGFYTF.

This chain joins TRBV6-5 and TRBJ1-2; D is undetermined. V lost 0 bases and J 4 bases, leaving 9 bases between the germline ends. Per germline, CDR1 MNHEY and CDR2 SVGAGI. The CDR3 is 14 residues long. The CDR3 is CASSYSAWGYGYTF. CDR3 sequence (DNA): TGTGCCAGCAGTTACTCAGCGTGGGGCTATGGCTACACCTTC.